These 21 T cell receptor beta chains share one sample of origin, sequenced in a study of blood T cell repertoires in COVID-19. The assay was immunoSEQ multiplex PCR, and TCRdb's table has in-frame clones only and misses some. This table has over 120,000 clones, around 84% appearing once. The sequencing sample was made of peripheral blood. These receptors came from a human donor with acute or convalescent COVID-19. The donor label of this sample is uncertain.

This sequence joins TRBV4-1 and TRBJ2-5, with D tentatively TRBD2 (5 bases). Germline-derived CDR1 and CDR2 are MGHRA and YSYEKL. The CDR3 is 17 residues long. Trimming stripped 3 bases from V and 5 bases from J, with 22 bases between. The CDR3 protein is CASSQLVGRGPSETQYF. CDR3 sequence (DNA): TGCGCCAGCAGCCAGTTGGTTGGGAGAGGGCCCAGTGAGACCCAGTACTTC.

The chain carries TRBV19 and TRBJ2-5; 10 bases are a match to TRBD1. J lost 4 bases, V lost 6 bases, and 8 bases had no gene match. Germline-derived CDR1 and CDR2 are LNHDA and SQIVND (reference sequence). This CDR3 has 15 residues. In DNA form, the CDR3 reads TGTGCCAGTAGCCCGACAGGGGGCCGGTTAGAGACCCAGTACTTC. This encodes CASSPTGGRLETQYF.

CDR3 in amino acids: CASSDRQINQPQHF. CDR3 coding DNA: TGTGCCAGCAGTGACCGACAGATCAATCAGCCCCAGCATTTT. The chain uses TRBV6-6 and TRBJ1-5; D is perhaps TRBD1 (5 bases). Germline V gene lookup returns CDR1 MNHNY and CDR2 SVGAGI (reference sequence). V lost 5 bases and J lost 3, with 11 bases in between. The CDR3 sequence is 14 residues long.

The chain links TRBV24-1 to TRBJ2-1; TRBD2 agrees at 11 bases. CDR3 length: 16 residues. V lost 4 bases to trimming and J lost 4 bases; unmatched junction nucleotides: 5. Germline V CDR1 and CDR2: KGHDR, SFDVKD. The CDR3 loop is CATSEPSGGLYNEQFF. The CDR3 DNA sequence: TGTGCCACCAGTGAGCCTAGCGGGGGGCTTTACAATGAGCAGTTCTTC.

The chain has TRBV30 and TRBJ2-1, with 8 positions matching TRBD1. The CDR3 has 14 amino acids. Germline lookup yields CDR1 GTSNPN and CDR2 SVGIG (reference sequence). The junction had 9 bases not matched to a gene; V was cut back by 5 bases and J by 6 bases. For the CDR3, the DNA is TGTGCCTGGGGCCCCGGACAGGGTATCAATGAGCAGTTCTTC. Its translation: CAWGPGQGINEQFF.

This chain connects TRBV29-1 to TRBJ2-1; D perhaps matches TRBD1 (7 bases). V gave up 5 bases and J gave up 6 bases, with 20 bases separating them. This CDR3 region has 15 residues. Looked up from germline, CDR1 is SQVTM and CDR2 is ANQGSEA. CDR3 nucleotides: TGCAGCGTTCCCCCGGAGGGGGCCAGTTTCAATGAGCAGTTCTTC. This gives the protein CSVPPEGASFNEQFF.

The J gene is TRBJ2-7, the V gene TRBV30, with 11 bases matching TRBD1. The germline V gene encodes CDR1 GTSNPN and CDR2 SVGIG (reference sequence). The CDR3 has 15 amino acids. With 1 base clipped from V and 6 bases from J, the junction kept 8 bases outside the gene matches. DNA for the CDR3: TGTGCCTGGAGTGCGTCGGGGACAGGGGGGCGCGAGCAGTACTTC. Its protein product is CAWSASGTGGREQYF. Using reference TRBV30 and TRBJ2-7 for the parts outside the CDR3, the full variable domain is SQTIHQWPATLVQPVGSPLSLECTVEGTSNPNLYWYRQAAGRGLQLLFYSVGIGQISSEVPQNLSASRPQDRQFILSSKKLLLSDSGFYLCAWSASGTGGREQYFGPGTRLTVT.

This sequence joins TRBV2 and TRBJ1-2; tentatively, D is TRBD1 (6 bases). V lost 3 bases, J lost 7 bases, and 9 bases lay in between. This CDR3 contains 12 residues. Germline CDR1 SNHLY, CDR2 FYNNEI. The CDR3 sequence: CASSERGGGYTF. CDR3 in DNA: TGTGCCAGCAGTGAGCGAGGGGGTGGCTACACCTTC.

J is TRBJ2-7 and V is TRBV20-1; tentative D call: TRBD2 (6 bases). The V end was cut by 3 bases, the J end by 5 bases, with 14 bases between. This CDR3 comprises 13 residues. Looked up from germline, CDR1 is DFQATT and CDR2 is SNEGSKA (reference sequence). The CDR3 here is CSASTSISDEQYV. The CDR3 DNA sequence: TGCAGTGCTAGTACTAGCATCTCGGACGAGCAGTACGTC.

CDR3 sequence (DNA): TGCAGTGCTAGTGAACAGGGGACAAATGAAAAACTGTTTTTT. It specifies CSASEQGTNEKLFF. This chain joins TRBV20-1 and TRBJ1-4; 7 nucleotides line up with TRBD1. After removal of 3 bases from V and 5 bases from J, the junction contained 6 bases not matched to a gene. This CDR3 is built from 14 residues. The germline V gene encodes CDR1 DFQATT and CDR2 SNEGSKA (reference sequence).

The count of this clone is one. The V call is TRBV15, the J call TRBJ1-2; 7 bases line up with TRBD1. The trim removed 2 bases at V and 8 bases at J, leaving 11 bases unmatched. Germline CDR1 and CDR2: LNHNV and YYDKDF (reference sequence). This CDR3 spans 15 amino acids. The CDR3 DNA is TGTGCCACCAGCAGACCGGGACAGTCGAGGTTCGGCTACACCTTC. Its protein product is CATSRPGQSRFGYTF.

The V and J genes are TRBV4-3 and TRBJ1-6; 11 bases match TRBD1. The junction had 11 bases not matched to a gene; V was cut back by 4 bases and J by 9 bases. In germline, CDR1 is LGHNA, CDR2 YSLEER. The CDR3 totals 17 residues. CDR3 sequence: CASSRGQGDRISSPLHF. CDR3 in DNA: TGCGCCAGCAGCCGGGGACAGGGGGATAGGATCAGTTCACCCCTCCACTTT.

The rearrangement uses TRBV7-3 and TRBJ2-3, with 12 bases fitting TRBD1. The V gene end was trimmed by 5 bases and the J gene end by 7 bases; junction bases not matched to a gene: 7. The CDR3 runs to 15 residues. Germline values: CDR1 SGHTA, CDR2 FQGTGA. The CDR3 sequence is CASSTGTGGRYTQYF. As DNA, the CDR3 is TGTGCCAGCAGCACCGGGACAGGGGGCAGATATACGCAGTATTTT. The full variable domain, rest sourced from reference TRBV7-3 and TRBJ2-3, is GAGVSQTPSNKVTEKGKYVELRCDPISGHTALYWYRQSLGQGPEFLIYFQGTGAADDSGLPNDRFFAVRPEGSVSTLKIQRTERGDSAVYLCASSTGTGGRYTQYFGPGTRLTVL.

CDR3 in DNA: TGTGCCAGCAGTGAATGGGGCGGACAGGGGTATGAAAAACTGTTTTTT. As protein: CASSEWGGQGYEKLFF. This chain joins TRBV2 and TRBJ1-4, with TRBD1 matching over 9 bases. Germline V gene lookup returns CDR1 SNHLY and CDR2 FYNNEI. The CDR3 runs to 16 residues. V dropped 2 bases and J dropped 6; count of bases not matched to a gene: 7.

The J gene is TRBJ2-3, the V gene TRBV7-2; D might be TRBD2 (5 bases). Germline V lookup: CDR1 SGHTA, CDR2 FQGNSA. Trimming took off 3 bases at V and 3 bases at J, with 13 bases between the two ends. The CDR3 runs 15 residues. The CDR3 sequence: CASSFRRGKTDTQYF. For the CDR3, the DNA is TGTGCCAGCAGCTTTCGTCGAGGGAAAACAGATACGCAGTATTTT.

The chain carries TRBV5-1 and TRBJ1-2, with TRBD1 identical over 7 bases. The germline CDR1 and CDR2 sequences are SGHRS and YFSETQ. The CDR3 covers 14 residues. V trimming: 0 bases; J trimming: 8 bases; junction bases outside the gene matches: 7. The CDR3 sequence is CASSLAQGEGGYTF. The DNA for the CDR3 is TGCGCCAGCAGCTTGGCTCAGGGGGAAGGCGGCTACACCTTC.

The chain links TRBV4-2 to TRBJ2-1, with 7 bases that match TRBD1. The V gene end was trimmed by 4 bases and the J gene end by 8 bases; junction bases not matched to a gene: 8. From germline, CDR1 is LGHNA and CDR2 YNFKEQ. This CDR3 region has 14 residues. CDR3 loop: CASSRSRGGHEQFF. Here the CDR3 DNA reads TGTGCCAGCAGCCGTTCCCGAGGGGGCCATGAGCAGTTCTTC.

V and J are TRBV7-3 and TRBJ2-1, with a tentative D call TRBD1 (5 bases). Germline-derived CDR1 and CDR2 are SGHTA and FQGTGA. Trimming shortened V by 8 bases and J by 6 bases, and 14 bases separated the two germline ends. This CDR3 is built from 13 residues. CDR3 coding DNA: TGTGCCAGCTCCCTCCCAGGGATCAATGAGCAGTTCTTC. Translated, it gives CASSLPGINEQFF.

The J gene is TRBJ1-2, the V gene TRBV2, with D possibly matching TRBD1 (5 bases). The ends were cut back, 5 bases at V and 0 bases at J, with 10 bases in the middle. The CDR3 totals 14 residues. The germline V gene encodes CDR1 SNHLY and CDR2 FYNNEI. CDR3 in DNA: TGTGCCAGCAGTAGGGCAGGGTCTAACTATGGCTACACCTTC. It yields the protein CASSRAGSNYGYTF.

This chain joins TRBV7-2 and TRBJ1-5; tentative D call: TRBD1 (6 bases). The length of the CDR3 is 16 residues. Deletions cut 5 bases from V and 0 bases from J, with 14 bases between. Germline V gene lookup returns CDR1 SGHTA and CDR2 FQGNSA. The CDR3 loop reads CASSAGGARSNQPQHF. In nucleotides, the CDR3 is TGTGCCAGCAGCGCCGGGGGGGCGCGTAGCAATCAGCCCCAGCATTTT.

The chain is built from TRBV2 and TRBJ2-2, with TRBD1 as a possible D gene (6 bases). The CDR3 runs to 14 residues. V was shortened by 6 bases and J by 2 bases, with 10 bases between the two germline ends. The germline gives CDR1 SNHLY, CDR2 FYNNEI. CDR3 DNA: TGTGCCAGCAGGGCGGACAGCAACACCGGGGAGCTGTTTTTT. Translated: CASRADSNTGELFF.